Following are 32 T cell receptor beta chains from one sample sequenced in a study of T-cell reconstitution after alpha-beta-depleted transplantation in children. Unique molecular identifiers featured in how the TCRbeta library was prepared. TCRdb re-derived calls from the PCR reads in MiXCR, one entry per CDR3 protein. The table shows 85,000 to 120,000 distinct CDR3 sequences, with 7.5% to 9% occurring only once. The source was PBMCs, collected before TCRalphabeta/CD19-depleted stem cell transplant. These receptors were taken from a boy between 2 and 10 years old with acute lymphoblastic leukemia, due to receive a stem cell transplant.

The rearrangement links TRBV28 to TRBJ2-4; D uncertain. The CDR3 is 14 residues long. In germline, CDR1 is MDHEN, CDR2 SYDVKM. V lost 8 bases and J 9 bases, leaving 20 bases between the germline ends. Here the CDR3 DNA reads TGTGCCAGCGGCGCCAGGCTCCTCCTCGGCATTCAGTACTTC. Protein sequence: CASGARLLLGIQYF. Filled out from reference TRBV28 and TRBJ2-4, the complete variable domain reads DVKVTQSSRYLVKRTGEKVFLECVQDMDHENMFWYRQDPGLGLRLIYFSYDVKMKEKGDIPEGYSVSREKKERFSLILESASTNQTSMYLCASGARLLLGIQYFGAGTRLSVL.

Only a few counts were recorded for this clonotype. The CDR3 spells CASSLDSGGGYEQYF. CDR3 nucleotides: TGTGCCAGCAGCTTAGATAGCGGGGGTGGCTACGAGCAGTACTTC. The chain links TRBV7-9 to TRBJ2-7; 9 positions match TRBD2. There are 15 residues in the CDR3. V shed 1 base and J 3 bases; nucleotides not matched to a gene: 4. Germline-derived CDR1 and CDR2 are SEHNR and FQNEAQ (reference sequence).

This clonotype was counted only a few times. The chain employs TRBV12-3 or TRBV12-4 and TRBJ2-1; D remains ambiguous. The CDR3 length is 13 residues. Trimming pared 6 bases from V and 8 bases from J, leaving 14 bases between. DNA of the CDR3: TGTGCCAGCAGGGCCCCGCTTGGGGATGAGCAGTTCTTC. It translates to CASRAPLGDEQFF.

The chain recombines TRBV5-1 with TRBJ2-3, with 10 bases matching TRBD2. V shed 3 bases and J 3 bases; nucleotides not matched to a gene: 4. Germline loops: CDR1 SGHRS, CDR2 YFSETQ. This CDR3 is 15 amino acids long. The CDR3 loop is CASSSLAGVTDTQYF. The CDR3 bases are TGCGCCAGCAGCTCCCTAGCGGGGGTGACAGATACGCAGTATTTT. The full variable domain, rest sourced from reference TRBV5-1 and TRBJ2-3, is KAGVTQTPRYLIKTRGQQVTLSCSPISGHRSVSWYQQTPGQGLQFLFEYFSETQRNKGNFPGRFSGRQFSNSRSEMNVSTLELGDSALYLCASSSLAGVTDTQYFGPGTRLTVL.

The V gene is TRBV20-1, the J gene TRBJ1-1; TRBD1 matches at 9 bases. The germline V gene has CDR1 DFQATT and CDR2 SNEGSKA (reference sequence). This CDR3 spans 15 amino acids. V lost 0 bases and J lost 5; bases outside the gene matches: 7. In DNA form, the CDR3 reads TGCAGTGCTAGAGATCCGGGACAGGGAAGGACTGAAGCTTTCTTT. It is translated as CSARDPGQGRTEAFF.

The gene calls are TRBV3-1 and TRBJ2-7; D remains ambiguous. This CDR3 is built from 15 residues. V gave up 2 bases and J gave up 3 bases, with 14 bases separating them. Germline V lookup: CDR1 LGHDT, CDR2 YNNKEL (reference sequence). CDR3 protein: CASSQKSGRYYEQYF. CDR3 DNA sequence: TGTGCCAGCAGCCAAAAGAGTGGACGGTACTACGAGCAGTACTTC.

In this sample, this clonotype turned up many times. This rearrangement joins TRBV12-3 or TRBV12-4 to TRBJ2-6; TRBD1 is a possible D gene (7 bases). There are 16 residues in the CDR3. The V and J ends lost 1 base and 3 bases respectively, with 10 bases between them. DNA of the CDR3: TGTGCCAGCAGTTTAGACAGGGGAGGTGGGGCCAACGTCCTGACTTTC. Translated: CASSLDRGGGANVLTF.

This clonotype occurred many times. The chain links TRBV12-3 or TRBV12-4 to TRBJ1-4; D call uncertain. The CDR3 has 13 amino acids. Trimming removed 7 bases at V and 3 bases at J, with 9 bases between. Written as DNA, the CDR3 is TGTGCCAGCAATGGTGCGGCTAATGAAAAACTGTTTTTT. Translating it yields CASNGAANEKLFF.

This clonotype was counted only a few times. CDR3 DNA sequence: TGTGCCAGCAGCTTACTAGACAGGGAGACCCAGTACTTC. It is translated as CASSLLDRETQYF. The chain employs TRBV7-6 and TRBJ2-5; D is perhaps TRBD1 (6 bases). Germline V gene data show CDR1 as SGHVS and CDR2 as FNYEAQ. The CDR3 covers 13 residues. V was clipped by 2 bases and J by 5 bases, with 9 bases between them.

The chain is built from TRBV6-2 or TRBV6-3 and TRBJ2-3; a possible D gene is TRBD2 (7 bases). The CDR3 runs 20 residues. Germline loops: CDR1 MNHEY, CDR2 SVGEGT. V lost 4 bases and J 6 bases, leaving 32 bases between the germline ends. CDR3 in DNA: TGTGCCAGCAGTTCGTTCAAGGGGGGGGTACCAGAACACTCCTCGGATACGCAGTATTTT. Residues: CASSSFKGGVPEHSSDTQYF.

This clonotype occurred a few times. V and J are TRBV7-3 and TRBJ2-6, with unresolved D. Germline V gene lookup returns CDR1 SGHTA and CDR2 FQGTGA. CDR3 size: 14 residues. Trimming pared 5 bases from V and 0 bases from J, leaving 5 bases between. Written as DNA, the CDR3 is TGTGCCAGCAGCCCCCGCTCTGGGGCCAACGTCCTGACTTTC. The encoded protein is CASSPRSGANVLTF.

This sequence joins TRBV19 and TRBJ2-7; D gene unclear. This CDR3 comprises 13 residues. Germline lookup yields CDR1 LNHDA and CDR2 SQIVND (reference sequence). Trimming stripped 3 bases from V and 6 bases from J, with 12 bases between. In nucleotides, the CDR3 is TGTGCCAGTAGTATTGCCCTCGTGAGCGAGCAGTACTTC. This sequence encodes CASSIALVSEQYF.

The sample holds many counts of this clonotype. The chain combines TRBV7-2 with TRBJ1-2; D might be TRBD1 (5 bases). Germline values: CDR1 SGHTA, CDR2 FQGNSA. The CDR3 length is 15 residues. V dropped 1 base and J dropped 8 bases, with 17 bases sitting between them. CDR3 in amino acids: CASSLEGGRDVGYTF. In DNA, the CDR3 is TGTGCCAGCAGCTTAGAAGGAGGCAGGGATGTCGGCTACACCTTC. Combining the CDR3 with reference TRBV7-2 and TRBJ1-2 gives the whole variable domain GAGVSQSPSNKVTEKGKDVELRCDPISGHTALYWYRQSLGQGLEFLIYFQGNSAPDKSGLPSDRFSAERTGGSVSTLTIQRTQQEDSAVYLCASSLEGGRDVGYTFGSGTRLTVV.

This clonotype has at least ten counts. The V gene is TRBV7-2, the J gene TRBJ2-3; D possibly matches TRBD1 or TRBD2 (5 bases each). Per the germline V gene, CDR1 is SGHTA and CDR2 is FQGNSA. Trimming took off 5 bases at V and 3 bases at J, with 18 bases between the two ends. The CDR3 totals 16 residues. CDR3 region: CASSESWDPITDTQYF. DNA of the CDR3: TGTGCCAGCAGCGAAAGCTGGGACCCCATAACAGATACGCAGTATTTT.

At least ten counts were recorded for this clonotype. V usage is TRBV12-3 or TRBV12-4 and J usage is TRBJ1-2; D ambiguous. The V gene lost 6 bases and the J gene lost 6 bases, with 20 bases spanning the gap. The CDR3 totals 15 residues. The CDR3 nucleotides read TGTGCCAGCAGGGACTCCGGGAGGGCCCTTAATGGCTACACCTTC. Its protein is CASRDSGRALNGYTF.

This clonotype was seen more than once but under ten times. This sequence joins TRBV10-3 and TRBJ1-5; TRBD1 matches at 10 bases. Per germline, CDR1 ENHRY and CDR2 SYGVKD. V gave up 3 bases and J gave up 2 bases; unmatched junction bases: 1. The length of the CDR3 is 15 residues. DNA for the CDR3: TGTGCCATCAGTGAAGGGACAGGGGGCAATCAGCCCCAGCATTTT. This translates into CAISEGTGGNQPQHF.

This clonotype was seen a few times. The chain employs TRBV2 and TRBJ1-3; the D is unclear. This CDR3 spans 14 amino acids. Trimming removed 3 bases from V and 0 bases from J, with 6 bases in between. CDR1 and CDR2 from the germline V gene are SNHLY and FYNNEI. The chain's CDR3 is CASSDWRSGNTIYF. DNA of the CDR3: TGTGCCAGCAGTGACTGGCGCTCTGGAAACACCATATATTTT.

This clonotype was recorded a few times. This chain uses TRBV15 with TRBJ1-2, with D possibly matching TRBD1 (6 bases). The V gene's germline CDR1 is LNHNV and CDR2 YYDKDF (reference sequence). The CDR3 extends over 16 amino acids. Trimming cost V 0 bases and J 6 bases, with 17 bases left between them. CDR3 in DNA: TGTGCCACCAGCAGAGAGGCCGACAGGAGTCGACATGGCTACACCTTC. Translating it yields CATSREADRSRHGYTF.

This clonotype came up a few times. The V call is TRBV25-1, the J call TRBJ2-6; 8 bases are a match to TRBD1. CDR3 length: 19 residues. CDR1 and CDR2 (germline): MGHDK, SYGVNS. The V and J ends lost 1 base and 0 bases, in that order; junction bases with no gene match: 8. CDR3 protein: CASSESGRGPYSGANVLTF. The DNA for the CDR3 is TGTGCCAGCAGTGAATCGGGCAGGGGGCCTTACTCTGGGGCCAACGTCCTGACTTTC.

This clonotype was seen only a few times. This chain joins TRBV29-1 and TRBJ1-2; D is unclear. Per germline, CDR1 SQVTM and CDR2 ANQGSEA. Trimming cost V 3 bases and J 1 base, with 18 bases left between them. CDR3 length: 16 residues. In DNA form, the CDR3 reads TGCAGCGTTGACATATCCGCTCCTCGGGATAACTATGGCTACACCTTC. This translates into CSVDISAPRDNYGYTF.

The V gene is TRBV19, the J gene TRBJ1-4; the D is unclear. Trimming left V 3 bases short and J 5 bases short, with 10 bases between. In germline, CDR1 is LNHDA, CDR2 SQIVND (reference sequence). CDR3 length equals 14 residues. CDR3 amino acids: CASSIGTKNEKLFF. The CDR3 bases are TGTGCCAGTAGTATTGGCACCAAGAATGAAAAACTGTTTTTT.

This clonotype came up many times. The rearrangement uses TRBV3-1 and TRBJ1-3; 8 nucleotides align to TRBD1. In germline, CDR1 is LGHDT, CDR2 YNNKEL (reference sequence). This CDR3 comprises 16 residues. With 1 base clipped from V and 2 bases from J, the junction kept 4 bases outside the gene matches. CDR3 loop: CASSQVQGAPGNTIYF. The CDR3 DNA is TGTGCCAGCAGCCAAGTCCAGGGGGCGCCTGGAAACACCATATATTTT.

The rearrangement links TRBV20-1 to TRBJ2-3, with TRBD2 identical over 8 bases. Trimming at V came to 0 bases and at J to 3 bases, leaving 5 bases not matched to a gene. This CDR3 is built from 15 residues. CDR1 DFQATT and CDR2 SNEGSKA come from the germline V gene (reference sequence). The CDR3 nucleotides are TGCAGTGCTAGAGATACAGCGGGGGCGACAGATACGCAGTATTTT. This translates into CSARDTAGATDTQYF.

This clonotype was observed a few times. This chain uses TRBV20-1 with TRBJ2-7; D is ambiguous. Trimming removed 1 base from V and 1 base from J, with 8 bases in between. Germline values: CDR1 DFQATT, CDR2 SNEGSKA (reference sequence). The CDR3 has 13 amino acids. The CDR3 here is CSARVLRSYEQYF. The CDR3 bases are TGCAGTGCTAGAGTCTTGAGGTCCTACGAGCAGTACTTC.

J is TRBJ2-3 and V is TRBV20-1, with 9 bases fitting TRBD2. CDR1 is DFQATT, CDR2 SNEGSKA, per germline (reference sequence). The J segment lost 1 base and the V segment lost 3 bases, leaving 5 bases of the junction unmatched. This CDR3 spans 15 amino acids. The CDR3 spells CSASHTSGRTDTQYF. The CDR3 bases are TGCAGTGCTAGTCATACTAGCGGGCGCACAGATACGCAGTATTTT.

This clonotype was seen ten or more times. The chain joins TRBV5-6 to TRBJ1-1, with D perhaps matching TRBD1 (5 bases). The CDR3 spans 14 residues. The germline CDR1 and CDR2 sequences are SGHDT and YYEEEE. Trimming stripped 4 bases from V and 1 base from J, with 11 bases between. The CDR3 DNA follows: TGTGCCAGCAGCCCGGGGGTTACGAACACTGAAGCTTTCTTT. Translated: CASSPGVTNTEAFF. The whole variable domain, remainder taken from reference TRBV5-6 and TRBJ1-1, is DAGVTQSPTHLIKTRGQQVTLRCSPKSGHDTVSWYQQALGQGPQFIFQYYEEEERQRGNFPDRFSGHQFPNYSSELNVNALLLGDSALYLCASSPGVTNTEAFFGQGTRLTVV.

This clonotype was counted at least ten times. The chain carries TRBV11-1 and TRBJ1-1, with TRBD1 as a possible D gene (5 bases). CDR3 length: 15 amino acids. V was cut by 1 base and J by 6 bases, with 15 bases left in between. Germline values: CDR1 SGHAT, CDR2 FQDESV (reference sequence). The CDR3 nucleotides read TGTGCCAGCAGCTTAGGGGGGACTGTTGGGTCTGAAGCTTTCTTT. This encodes CASSLGGTVGSEAFF.

The V call is TRBV20-1, the J call TRBJ1-1, with a possible D match to TRBD1 (5 bases). The V end was cut by 5 bases, the J end by 0 bases, with 16 bases between. Germline CDR1 is DFQATT and CDR2 is SNEGSKA (reference sequence). This CDR3 contains 15 residues. CDR3 amino acids: CSAWEFGHMNTEAFF. In DNA, the CDR3 is TGCAGTGCTTGGGAGTTTGGACACATGAACACTGAAGCTTTCTTT.

This chain uses TRBV20-1 with TRBJ2-1, with D possibly matching TRBD2 (5 bases). The CDR3 is 12 amino acids. Trimming removed 3 bases at V and 9 bases at J, with 12 bases between. Germline assignment: CDR1 DFQATT and CDR2 SNEGSKA (reference sequence). This CDR3 is CSASPTRGEQFF. The CDR3 bases are TGCAGTGCTAGCCCCACACGGGGTGAGCAGTTCTTC.

This clonotype was detected ten times or more. V is TRBV12-3 or TRBV12-4 and J is TRBJ2-6; D ambiguous. The CDR3 is 13 residues long. Trimming cost V 4 bases and J 4 bases, with 5 bases left between them. CDR3 in DNA: TGTGCCAGCAGTTCGACCGGGGCCAACGTCCTGACTTTC. Protein sequence: CASSSTGANVLTF.

This clonotype was detected a few times. The rearrangement uses TRBV9 and TRBJ1-2; D is undetermined. Per the germline V gene, CDR1 is SGDLS and CDR2 is YYNGEE. The CDR3 extends over 14 amino acids. Trimming took off 0 bases at V and 8 bases at J, with 14 bases between the two ends. The CDR3 bases are TGTGCCAGCAGCGTAGGTCCCCTCACCTGGGGCTACACCTTC. It encodes CASSVGPLTWGYTF. The full variable domain, its missing parts supplied by reference TRBV9 and TRBJ1-2, is DSGVTQTPKHLITATGQRVTLRCSPRSGDLSVYWYQQSLDQGLQFLIQYYNGEERAKGNILERFSAQQFPDLHSELNLSSLELGDSALYFCASSVGPLTWGYTFGSGTRLTVV.

This clonotype was detected a few times. The chain recombines TRBV25-1 with TRBJ1-1, with D maybe TRBD1 (5 bases). Germline-derived CDR1 and CDR2 are MGHDK and SYGVNS. The V end lost 5 bases, the J end lost 0 bases, and 16 bases lay between the germline ends. The CDR3 covers 16 residues. The CDR3 DNA sequence: TGTGCCAGCAGTCCAGGACACCTACTCATGAACACTGAAGCTTTCTTT. The encoded protein is CASSPGHLLMNTEAFF.